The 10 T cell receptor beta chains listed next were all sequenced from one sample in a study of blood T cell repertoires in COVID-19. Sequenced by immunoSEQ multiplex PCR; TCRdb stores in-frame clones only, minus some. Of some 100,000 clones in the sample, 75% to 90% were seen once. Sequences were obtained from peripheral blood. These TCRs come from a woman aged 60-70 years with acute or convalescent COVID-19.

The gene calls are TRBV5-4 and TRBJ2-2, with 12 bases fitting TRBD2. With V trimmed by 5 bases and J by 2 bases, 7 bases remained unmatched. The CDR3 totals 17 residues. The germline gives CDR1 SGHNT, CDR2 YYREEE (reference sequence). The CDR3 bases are TGTGCCAGCAGTTCGGGACTAGCGGGCTCTAACACCGGGGAGCTGTTTTTT. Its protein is CASSSGLAGSNTGELFF.

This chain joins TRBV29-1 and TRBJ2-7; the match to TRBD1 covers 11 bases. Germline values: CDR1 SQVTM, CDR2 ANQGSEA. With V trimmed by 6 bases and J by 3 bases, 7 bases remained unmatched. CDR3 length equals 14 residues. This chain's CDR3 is CSVGAGTGGYEQYF. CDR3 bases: TGCAGCGTGGGGGCCGGGACAGGGGGCTACGAGCAGTACTTC.

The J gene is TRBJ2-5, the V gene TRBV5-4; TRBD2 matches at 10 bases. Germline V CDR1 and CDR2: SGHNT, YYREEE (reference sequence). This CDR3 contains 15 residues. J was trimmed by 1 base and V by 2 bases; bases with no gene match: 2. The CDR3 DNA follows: TGTGCCAGCAGCTTCAGCGGGAGGGCCCAAGAGACCCAGTACTTC. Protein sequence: CASSFSGRAQETQYF.

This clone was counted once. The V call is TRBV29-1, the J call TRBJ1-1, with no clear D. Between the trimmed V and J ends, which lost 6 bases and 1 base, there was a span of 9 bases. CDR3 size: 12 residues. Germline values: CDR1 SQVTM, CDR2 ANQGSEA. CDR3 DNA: TGCAGCGTCGGGAGCCCGAACACTGAAGCTTTCTTT. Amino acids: CSVGSPNTEAFF.

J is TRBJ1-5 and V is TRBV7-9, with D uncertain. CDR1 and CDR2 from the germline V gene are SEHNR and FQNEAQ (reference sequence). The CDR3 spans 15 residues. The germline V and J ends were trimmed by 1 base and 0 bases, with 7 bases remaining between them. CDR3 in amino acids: CASSLGEYSNQPQHF. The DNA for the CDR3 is TGTGCCAGCAGCTTAGGGGAGTATAGCAATCAGCCCCAGCATTTT.

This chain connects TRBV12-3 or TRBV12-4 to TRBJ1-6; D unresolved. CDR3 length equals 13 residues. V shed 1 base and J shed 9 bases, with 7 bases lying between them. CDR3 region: CASSLGGASPLHF. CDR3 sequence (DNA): TGTGCCAGCAGTTTAGGCGGAGCTTCACCCCTCCACTTT.

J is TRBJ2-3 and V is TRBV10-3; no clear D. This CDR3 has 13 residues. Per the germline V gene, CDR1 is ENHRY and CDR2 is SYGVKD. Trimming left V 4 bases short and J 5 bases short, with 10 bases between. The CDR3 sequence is CAISAGAEDTQYF. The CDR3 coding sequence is TGTGCCATCAGTGCTGGTGCGGAAGATACGCAGTATTTT.

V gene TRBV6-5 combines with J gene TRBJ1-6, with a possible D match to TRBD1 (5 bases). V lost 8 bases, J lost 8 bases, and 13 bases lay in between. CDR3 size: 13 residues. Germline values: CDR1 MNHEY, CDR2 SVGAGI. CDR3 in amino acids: CASGGTPDSPLHF. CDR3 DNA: TGTGCCAGCGGAGGGACGCCAGATTCACCCCTCCACTTT.

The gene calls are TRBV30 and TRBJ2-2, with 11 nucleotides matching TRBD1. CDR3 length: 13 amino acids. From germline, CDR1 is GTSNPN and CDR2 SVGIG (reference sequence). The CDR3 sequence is CAGGTGGPGELFF. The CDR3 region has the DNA TGTGCTGGCGGGACAGGGGGTCCCGGGGAGCTGTTTTTT.

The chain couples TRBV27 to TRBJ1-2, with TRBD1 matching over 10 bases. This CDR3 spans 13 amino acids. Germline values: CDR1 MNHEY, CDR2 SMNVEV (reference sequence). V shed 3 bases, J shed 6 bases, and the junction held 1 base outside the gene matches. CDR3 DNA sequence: TGTGCCAGCAGTTTCGGGACAGGGGATGGCTACACCTTC. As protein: CASSFGTGDGYTF.